These 11 T cell receptor beta chains share one sample of origin, sequenced in a study of cytomegalovirus exposure and HLA in healthy donors. PCR primers comprised 60 Vbeta and 13 Jbeta primers. Using immunoSEQ multiplex PCR, the repertoire was profiled, and TCRdb retains in-frame clones only, with some absent. The sample consists of 99,000 or so clones, just over 75% of them appearing once. The sample taken for sequencing was PBMCs. Every receptor here comes from a man in his forties in good health and CMV-seropositive.

CDR3 in amino acids: CSVEDVTGGAHNEQFF. The CDR3 bases are TGCAGCGTTGAAGACGTGACAGGGGGCGCCCACAATGAGCAGTTCTTC. This sequence joins TRBV29-1 and TRBJ2-1, with 10 positions matching TRBD1. The V and J ends lost 0 bases and 5 bases, in that order; junction bases with no gene match: 7. The length of the CDR3 is 16 residues. Germline V gives CDR1 SQVTM, CDR2 ANQGSEA.

The chain links TRBV6-6 to TRBJ1-1, with D unresolved. Trimming left V 4 bases short and J 2 bases short, with 5 bases between. CDR1 and CDR2 from the germline V gene are MNHNY and SVGAGI (reference sequence). The CDR3 contains 12 residues. CDR3: CASSSHNTEAFF. In nucleotides, the CDR3 is TGTGCCAGCAGTTCCCATAACACTGAAGCTTTCTTT.

The chain uses TRBV7-2 and TRBJ2-2, with 8 bases matching TRBD2. CDR3 size: 19 residues. CDR1 is SGHTA, CDR2 FQGNSA, per germline. The junction had 15 bases not matched to a gene; V was cut back by 3 bases and J by 3 bases. This CDR3 is CASSLGPGGAGVYTGELFF. The CDR3 coding sequence is TGTGCCAGCAGCTTGGGTCCCGGGGGGGCGGGAGTGTACACCGGGGAGCTGTTTTTT.

The chain recombines TRBV4-2 with TRBJ2-5; D is perhaps TRBD1 (5 bases). The tail of the sequence fits TRBJ2-7 better, so the J call may be wrong. Germline V gene sequence: CDR1 LGHNA, CDR2 YNFKEQ. CDR3 length: 13 amino acids. The CDR3 coding sequence is TGTGCCAGCAGCCAGCAGGGCTTCAACGAGCAGTACTTC. This sequence encodes CASSQQGFNEQYF.

This clone was seen only a few times. The genes are TRBV7-9 and TRBJ1-5, with D perhaps matching TRBD1 (5 bases). Trimming left V 4 bases short and J 6 bases short, with 13 bases between. The CDR3 is made up of 14 amino acids. The germline gives CDR1 SEHNR, CDR2 FQNEAQ (reference sequence). The CDR3 loop reads CASSSSGYGQPQHF. The DNA of the CDR3 is TGTGCCAGCAGCTCTTCAGGGTACGGTCAGCCCCAGCATTTT.

The V call is TRBV9, the J call TRBJ2-3, with TRBD1 matching 9 bases. The V and J ends lost 5 bases and 4 bases, in that order; junction bases with no gene match: 14. Germline V gives CDR1 SGDLS, CDR2 YYNGEE. There are 17 residues in the CDR3. DNA for the CDR3: TGTGCCAGCAGTCAGACCTCCGGGACAGGGTTGCCAGATACGCAGTATTTT. Translated: CASSQTSGTGLPDTQYF. The full variable domain, completed using reference TRBV9 and TRBJ2-3, is DSGVTQTPKHLITATGQRVTLRCSPRSGDLSVYWYQQSLDQGLQFLIQYYNGEERAKGNILERFSAQQFPDLHSELNLSSLELGDSALYFCASSQTSGTGLPDTQYFGPGTRLTVL.

The V gene is TRBV6-5, the J gene TRBJ2-5; 9 nucleotides align to TRBD1. Germline values: CDR1 MNHEY, CDR2 SVGAGI. This CDR3 comprises 16 residues. V lost 1 base, J lost 4 bases, and 7 bases stayed unmatched. The DNA for the CDR3 is TGTGCCAGCAGTTACTTTGGGACAGGGAGGGGAGAGACCCAGTACTTC. Translated, it gives CASSYFGTGRGETQYF.

The DNA of the CDR3 is TGTGCCAGCTCAACATCAGGGGTCACCGGGGAGCTGTTTTTT. This translates into CASSTSGVTGELFF. The V and J genes are TRBV18 and TRBJ2-2, with D maybe TRBD1 (6 bases). This CDR3 is built from 14 residues. Germline assignment: CDR1 KGHSH and CDR2 LQKENI. Trimming removed 5 bases at V and 4 bases at J, with 11 bases between.

V usage is TRBV5-4 and J usage is TRBJ2-7; 7 nucleotides agree with TRBD1. The trim removed 4 bases at V and 0 bases at J, leaving 10 bases unmatched. Germline CDR1 SGHNT, CDR2 YYREEE (reference sequence). This CDR3 region has 16 residues. This CDR3 reads CASSIRDGTVSYEQYF. CDR3 in DNA: TGTGCCAGCAGCATCCGCGACGGGACAGTCTCCTACGAGCAGTACTTC.

This rearrangement joins TRBV6-5 to TRBJ1-2, with TRBD1 matching 7 bases. The CDR3 is made up of 14 amino acids. Germline V gene sequence: CDR1 MNHEY, CDR2 SVGAGI. V dropped 0 bases and J dropped 4; count of bases not matched to a gene: 2. CDR3 sequence (DNA): TGTGCCAGCAGTTACTCGACAGGGACCTATGGCTACACCTTC. This codes for CASSYSTGTYGYTF.

The V call is TRBV27, the J call TRBJ1-2; TRBD1 is a possible D gene (6 bases). Germline loops: CDR1 MNHEY, CDR2 SMNVEV (reference sequence). V lost 2 bases and J lost 2, with 18 bases in between. CDR3 size: 17 residues. The CDR3 spells CASSLTRVGGANYGYTF. In DNA, the CDR3 is TGTGCCAGCAGTTTAACTCGAGTGGGGGGGGCCAACTATGGCTACACCTTC.